This TCR beta chain derives from a study of Ad26.COV2.S vaccination and SARS-CoV-2 variants. Study-wide background: Ad26.COV2.S arm of COV1001 included the donor. Study conclusions and caveats: Spike-specific TCR breadth ran higher among vaccine recipients than placebo recipients. Measurement of non-spike TCR breadth gave similar results in vaccine and placebo recipients.

Treatment specified: approximately 18 received Ad26.COV2.S at low or high dose, single or two shots; about 5 received placebo; per-sample allocation not given. Sampling was done on day 63 after the first vaccine or placebo injection. Donor was an adult aged 18-55 years in Boston. From germline, CDR1 is SGHRS and CDR2 YFSETQ. This CDR3 region has 15 residues. V dropped 5 bases and J dropped 4; count of bases not matched to a gene: 8. This table comes from immunoSEQ multiplex PCR, and its TCRdb copy is limited to in-frame clones, with some not included. The table shows about 680,000 clones, with about 89% occurring only once. A word on this clone: The antigen is undetermined.

The sequencing used peripheral blood, collected in a trial of Ad26.COV2.S vaccine versus placebo. The V and J genes are TRBV5-1 and TRBJ2-5, with 10 bases fitting TRBD2. This receptor was obtained from a person between 18 and 65 years old who received the Ad26.COV2.S COVID-19 vaccine or a placebo. The CDR3 is CASREQAGGGETQYF. The CDR3 nucleotides read TGCGCCAGCAGGGAACAAGCGGGAGGGGGAGAGACCCAGTACTTC.